The next 19 T cell receptor beta chains were all read from a single sample in a study of vaccination effects on CD4 cells after COVID-19 (dated by TCRdb to 2021 to 2024). To identify antigen-specific CD4+ T cell clonotypes by their expansion, the ViraFEST assay first stimulated PBMC with viral peptide pools and then applied TCR sequencing. After around ten days of culture, CD4+ T cells were isolated with the EasySep CD4+ T cell isolation kit. None of the healthy vaccine recipients had a prior SARS-CoV-2 infection, which was confirmed by nucleocapsid antibody tests that came back negative both before and after vaccination. The antigens of these receptors remain unknown. The protocol used for the library was the immunoSEQ multiplex PCR assay. As stored in TCRdb, this immuneACCESS dataset retains in-frame rearrangements with V and J assigned. A fraction of the clones does not appear; measured against another copy, unresolved V genes explain less than half of the discrepancy, and the remainder lacks a known reason. Counted in this sample were about 27,000 clones; around 75% of them appeared once. Roughly 22% of the sample is held by the ten biggest clonotypes.

The material sequenced was CD4+ T cells from PBMCs cultured with HCoV-NL63 spike peptides, taken before COVID-19 vaccination. This sample's cell subset or site label indicates: HCoV-NL63 spike overlapping peptide pool stimulation. These receptors all come from a human donor who received a COVID-19 vaccine.

The V and J genes are TRBV6-5 and TRBJ1-1; the match to TRBD1 covers 8 bases. Germline CDR1 is MNHEY and CDR2 is SVGAGI. V gave up 5 bases and J gave up 4 bases; unmatched junction bases: 3. The CDR3 extends over 13 amino acids. As DNA, the CDR3 is TGTGCCAGCAGTACTACAGGGGGCACTGAAGCTTTCTTT. It yields the protein CASSTTGGTEAFF.

The CDR3 protein is CASCSGGPTEAFF. The CDR3 region has the DNA TGTGCCAGCTGCTCCGGGGGGCCCACTGAAGCTTTCTTT. The chain recombines TRBV2 with TRBJ1-1, with D maybe TRBD1 (6 bases). The CDR3 length is 13 residues. Germline CDR1 is SNHLY and CDR2 is FYNNEI. The V end lost 8 bases, the J end lost 4 bases, and 14 bases lay between the germline ends.

V is TRBV9 and J is TRBJ2-2, with 7 bases that match TRBD1. Germline lookup yields CDR1 SGDLS and CDR2 YYNGEE. The CDR3 runs to 15 residues. V gave up 6 bases and J gave up 3 bases; unmatched junction bases: 8. The CDR3: CASTPLGQHTGELFF. The CDR3 nucleotides read TGTGCCAGCACCCCATTGGGACAGCACACCGGGGAGCTGTTTTTT.

The chain has TRBV2 and TRBJ1-1; no reliable D call. The ends were cut back, 5 bases at V and 2 bases at J, with 3 bases in the middle. The CDR3 length is 11 residues. The germline CDR1 and CDR2 sequences are SNHLY and FYNNEI. The CDR3 here is CASSSNTEAFF. The CDR3 DNA reads as TGTGCCAGCAGTAGTAACACTGAAGCTTTCTTT.

This clone was counted only a few times. This sequence joins TRBV7-9 and TRBJ2-2; 7 bases are a match to TRBD1. The germline V gene encodes CDR1 SEHNR and CDR2 FQNEAQ (reference sequence). Unmatched junction bases numbered 9, after V lost 2 bases and J lost 6 bases. CDR3 length equals 16 residues. The CDR3 loop reads CASSLPDRAASGELFF. In DNA, the CDR3 is TGTGCCAGCAGCTTACCCGACAGGGCGGCCTCCGGGGAGCTGTTTTTT. The full variable domain, completed using reference TRBV7-9 and TRBJ2-2, is DTGVSQNPRHKITKRGQNVTFRCDPISEHNRLYWYRQTLGQGPEFLTYFQNEAQLEKSRLLSDRFSAERPKGSFSTLEIQRTEQGDSAMYLCASSLPDRAASGELFFGEGSRLTVL.

This chain connects TRBV29-1 to TRBJ1-3; D is unresolved. The CDR3 loop spans 12 amino acids. The germline gives CDR1 SQVTM, CDR2 ANQGSEA. V was cut by 4 bases and J by 0 bases, with 4 bases left in between. CDR3 region: CSVAHSGNTIYF. Here the CDR3 DNA reads TGCAGCGTTGCACACTCTGGAAACACCATATATTTT.

The chain carries TRBV19 and TRBJ1-6; 8 nucleotides align to TRBD1. The CDR3 covers 14 residues. Germline CDR1 LNHDA, CDR2 SQIVND (reference sequence). V lost 5 bases, J lost 10 bases, and 7 bases stayed unmatched. The CDR3 sequence: CASSVRGRRSPLHF. DNA for the CDR3: TGTGCCAGTAGTGTCAGGGGGCGGCGATCACCCCTCCACTTT.

The gene calls are TRBV3-1 (or the pseudogene TRBV3-2) and TRBJ1-6, with TRBD1 matching over 7 bases. The CDR3 extends over 20 amino acids. Germline V gene lookup returns CDR1 LGHDT and CDR2 YNNKEL (reference sequence). Trimming took 4 bases from V and 3 from J; bases not matched to a gene: 18. The CDR3 DNA reads as TGTGCCAGCAGCCCCCGGGACAGAGACAGGCTTGCACTCTATAATTCACCCCTCCACTTT. Translating it yields CASSPRDRDRLALYNSPLHF.

This clone was counted between two and nine times. The CDR3 region is CASSPGGASNQPQHF. In DNA form, the CDR3 reads TGTGCCAGCAGCCCCGGCGGGGCTAGCAATCAGCCCCAGCATTTT. The chain carries TRBV7-2 and TRBJ1-5; a possible D gene is TRBD1 (5 bases). The CDR3 runs 15 residues. The V and J ends lost 5 bases and 0 bases respectively, with 11 bases between them. In germline, CDR1 is SGHTA, CDR2 FQGNSA.

This clone appeared once. The V and J genes are TRBV6-1 and TRBJ2-7; 9 nucleotides agree with TRBD2. The germline CDR1 and CDR2 sequences are MNHNS and SASEGT. The length of the CDR3 is 17 residues. The V segment lost 3 bases and the J segment 6 bases; nucleotides outside the gene matches: 15. Written as DNA, the CDR3 is TGTGCCAGCAGTGATGCGGCTTTAGTAGCGGGAGCTTCCGAGCAGTACTTC. It specifies CASSDAALVAGASEQYF.

This clone came up once. The genes are TRBV5-6 and TRBJ2-1; 14 bases line up with TRBD2. Germline V gene data show CDR1 as SGHDT and CDR2 as YYEEEE. The CDR3 has 18 amino acids. The V segment lost 0 bases and the J segment 5 bases; nucleotides outside the gene matches: 7. The CDR3 sequence is CASSLAERTSGRNNEQFF. The CDR3 DNA sequence: TGTGCCAGCAGCTTGGCCGAAAGGACTAGCGGGAGGAACAATGAGCAGTTCTTC.

The rearrangement uses TRBV14 and TRBJ1-6; maybe TRBD1 (6 bases). This CDR3 spans 14 amino acids. Deletions cut 2 bases from V and 11 bases from J, with 13 bases between. CDR1 is SGHDN, CDR2 FVKESK, per germline. CDR3 protein: CASSQRGPATPLHF. CDR3 DNA: TGTGCCAGCAGCCAACGGGGGCCCGCGACACCCCTCCACTTT.

The chain has TRBV28 and TRBJ2-1, with 8 bases aligning to TRBD2. The CDR3 is made up of 14 amino acids. With V trimmed by 10 bases and J by 7 bases, 12 bases remained unmatched. Germline V lookup: CDR1 MDHEN, CDR2 SYDVKM. The CDR3 DNA sequence: TGTGCCACCGGGGGCGCGGGCGGGAGGAATGAGCAGTTCTTC. Amino acids: CATGGAGGRNEQFF.

This clone was observed a handful of times. The CDR3 sequence is CASSSDTGEQYF. The CDR3 DNA is TGTGCCAGCAGCTCCGACACGGGCGAGCAGTACTTC. This sequence joins TRBV7-3 and TRBJ2-7; no firm D call. This CDR3 spans 12 amino acids. The germline CDR1 and CDR2 sequences are SGHTA and FQGTGA. Trimming shortened V by 4 bases and J by 6 bases, and 10 bases separated the two germline ends.

This clone has more than one count but fewer than ten. The V call is TRBV6-6, the J call TRBJ1-2, with D unclear. Deletions cut 3 bases from V and 4 bases from J, with 9 bases between. The germline gives CDR1 MNHNY, CDR2 SVGAGI (reference sequence). This CDR3 is 13 amino acids long. The CDR3 protein is CASSYKTTYGYTF. The CDR3 region has the DNA TGTGCCAGCAGTTATAAGACCACCTATGGCTACACCTTC.

V and J are TRBV27 and TRBJ2-7; D possibly corresponds to TRBD2 (5 bases). From germline, CDR1 is MNHEY and CDR2 SMNVEV (reference sequence). CDR3 length: 13 residues. Trimming cost V 11 bases and J 0 bases, with 14 bases left between them. CDR3 bases: TGTGCCTCTCTAGGAGGTAGCTCCTACGAGCAGTACTTC. Amino acid sequence: CASLGGSSYEQYF.

J is TRBJ2-7 and V is TRBV23-1, with a weak D call TRBD2 (7 bases). TRBV23-1 is marked as an open reading frame, function uncertain. V lost 6 bases and J lost 4, with 16 bases in between. CDR3 length: 14 residues. CDR3 nucleotides: TGCGCCAGCAGCGAAAGGGGGGGCCTGTACGAGCAGTACTTC. Its translation: CASSERGGLYEQYF.

The CDR3 nucleotides are TGTGCCAGCAGTTACCTTGACGGATACAATCAGCCCCAGCATTTT. This gives the protein CASSYLDGYNQPQHF. This chain connects TRBV6-6 to TRBJ1-5; D unclear. The V and J ends lost 2 bases and 3 bases respectively, with 11 bases between them. Germline V gives CDR1 MNHNY, CDR2 SVGAGI (reference sequence). The CDR3 spans 15 residues.

The rearrangement uses TRBV15 and TRBJ1-4; TRBD1 is a possible D gene (5 bases). Trimming cost V 1 base and J 10 bases, with 13 bases left between them. CDR1 and CDR2 from the germline V gene are LNHNV and YYDKDF (reference sequence). The CDR3 runs to 14 residues. The CDR3 region has the DNA TGTGCCACCAGCAGAGCCAGGGAGGAGGGAAAACTGTTTTTT. Encoded protein: CATSRAREEGKLFF.